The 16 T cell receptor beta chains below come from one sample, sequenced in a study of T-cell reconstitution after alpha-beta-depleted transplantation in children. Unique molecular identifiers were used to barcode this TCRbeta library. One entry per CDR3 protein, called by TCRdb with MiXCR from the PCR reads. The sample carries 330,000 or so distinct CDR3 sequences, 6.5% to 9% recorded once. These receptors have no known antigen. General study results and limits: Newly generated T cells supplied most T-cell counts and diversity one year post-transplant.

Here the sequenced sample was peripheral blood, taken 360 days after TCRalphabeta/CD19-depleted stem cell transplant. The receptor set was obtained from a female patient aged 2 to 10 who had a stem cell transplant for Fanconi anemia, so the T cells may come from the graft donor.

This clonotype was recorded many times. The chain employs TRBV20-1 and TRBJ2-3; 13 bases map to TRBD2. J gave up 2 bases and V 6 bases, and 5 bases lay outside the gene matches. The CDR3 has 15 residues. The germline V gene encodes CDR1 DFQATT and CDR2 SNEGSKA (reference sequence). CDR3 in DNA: TGCAGTGCCTCGACTAGCGGGGGGCACACAGATACGCAGTATTTT. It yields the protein CSASTSGGHTDTQYF.

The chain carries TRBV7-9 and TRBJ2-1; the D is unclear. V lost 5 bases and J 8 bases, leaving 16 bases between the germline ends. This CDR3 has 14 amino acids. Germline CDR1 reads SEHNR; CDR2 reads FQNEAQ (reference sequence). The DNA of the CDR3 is TGTGCCAGCAGCCCCGACCTTTGGGATCATGAGCAGTTCTTC. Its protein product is CASSPDLWDHEQFF.

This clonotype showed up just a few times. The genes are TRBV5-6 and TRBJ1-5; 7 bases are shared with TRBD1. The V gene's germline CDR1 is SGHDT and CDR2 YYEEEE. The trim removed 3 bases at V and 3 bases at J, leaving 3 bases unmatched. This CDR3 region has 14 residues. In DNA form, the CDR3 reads TGTGCCAGCAGCTCACAGGGGCCCAATCAGCCCCAGCATTTT. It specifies CASSSQGPNQPQHF.

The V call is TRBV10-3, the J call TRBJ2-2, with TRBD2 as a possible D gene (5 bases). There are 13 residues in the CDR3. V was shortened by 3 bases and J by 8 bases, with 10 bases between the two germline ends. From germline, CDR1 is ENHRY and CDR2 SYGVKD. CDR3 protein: CAISDITRGELFF. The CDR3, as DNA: TGTGCCATCAGTGATATTACTAGAGGGGAGCTGTTTTTT.

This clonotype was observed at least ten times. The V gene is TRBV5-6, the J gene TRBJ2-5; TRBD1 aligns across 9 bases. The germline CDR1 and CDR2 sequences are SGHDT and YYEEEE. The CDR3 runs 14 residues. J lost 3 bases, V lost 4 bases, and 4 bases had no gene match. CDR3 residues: CASSLQGAKETQYF. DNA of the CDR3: TGTGCCAGCAGCCTACAGGGGGCTAAAGAGACCCAGTACTTC.

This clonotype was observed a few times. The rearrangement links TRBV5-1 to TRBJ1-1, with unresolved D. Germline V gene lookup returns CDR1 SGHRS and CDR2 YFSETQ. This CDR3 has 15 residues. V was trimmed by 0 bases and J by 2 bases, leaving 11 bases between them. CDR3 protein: CASSLEWVYNTEAFF. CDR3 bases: TGCGCCAGCAGCTTGGAATGGGTTTATAACACTGAAGCTTTCTTT.

The CDR3 region is CSARLRDGAYEQYV. The CDR3 DNA reads as TGCAGTGCTAGATTGAGGGACGGAGCCTACGAGCAGTACGTC. This chain joins TRBV20-1 and TRBJ2-7; D tentatively reads TRBD1 or TRBD2 (5 bases each). CDR1 DFQATT and CDR2 SNEGSKA come from the germline V gene (reference sequence). This CDR3 spans 14 amino acids. Trimming took off 2 bases at V and 2 bases at J, with 13 bases between the two ends.

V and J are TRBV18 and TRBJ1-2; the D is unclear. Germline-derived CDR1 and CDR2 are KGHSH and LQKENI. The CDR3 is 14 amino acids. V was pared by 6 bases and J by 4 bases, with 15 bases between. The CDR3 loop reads CASSPLDRLYGYTF. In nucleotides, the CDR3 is TGTGCCAGCTCCCCTCTGGATCGCCTCTATGGCTACACCTTC.

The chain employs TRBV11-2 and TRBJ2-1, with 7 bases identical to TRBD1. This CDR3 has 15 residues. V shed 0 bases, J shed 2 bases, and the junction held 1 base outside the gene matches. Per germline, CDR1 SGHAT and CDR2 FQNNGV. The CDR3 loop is CASSLDQGAYNEQFF. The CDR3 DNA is TGTGCCAGCAGCTTAGACCAGGGGGCCTACAATGAGCAGTTCTTC.

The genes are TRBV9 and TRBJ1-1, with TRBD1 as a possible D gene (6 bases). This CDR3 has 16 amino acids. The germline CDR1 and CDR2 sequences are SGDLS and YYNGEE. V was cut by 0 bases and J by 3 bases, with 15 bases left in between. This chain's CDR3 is CASSVGGASFDTEAFF. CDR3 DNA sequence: TGTGCCAGCAGCGTAGGGGGGGCGAGCTTTGACACTGAAGCTTTCTTT.

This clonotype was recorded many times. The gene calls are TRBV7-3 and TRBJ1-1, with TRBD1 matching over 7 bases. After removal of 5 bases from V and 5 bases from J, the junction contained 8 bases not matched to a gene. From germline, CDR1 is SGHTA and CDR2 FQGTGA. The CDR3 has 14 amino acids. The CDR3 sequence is CASSPRQGRTEAFF. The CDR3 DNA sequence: TGTGCCAGCAGCCCGAGACAGGGAAGAACTGAAGCTTTCTTT.

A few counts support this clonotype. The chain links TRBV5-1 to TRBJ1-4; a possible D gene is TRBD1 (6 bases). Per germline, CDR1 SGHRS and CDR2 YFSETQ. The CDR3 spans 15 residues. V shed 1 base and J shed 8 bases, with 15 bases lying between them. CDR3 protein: CASSLSRGPYEKLFF. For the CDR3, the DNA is TGCGCCAGCAGCTTGAGCAGGGGCCCATACGAAAAACTGTTTTTT.

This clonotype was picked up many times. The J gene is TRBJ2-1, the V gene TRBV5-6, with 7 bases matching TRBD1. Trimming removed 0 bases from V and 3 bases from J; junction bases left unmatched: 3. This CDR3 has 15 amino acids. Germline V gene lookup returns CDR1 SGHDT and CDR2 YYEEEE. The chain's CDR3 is CASSLGDRLYNEQFF. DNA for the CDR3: TGTGCCAGCAGCTTGGGGGACAGACTCTACAATGAGCAGTTCTTC.

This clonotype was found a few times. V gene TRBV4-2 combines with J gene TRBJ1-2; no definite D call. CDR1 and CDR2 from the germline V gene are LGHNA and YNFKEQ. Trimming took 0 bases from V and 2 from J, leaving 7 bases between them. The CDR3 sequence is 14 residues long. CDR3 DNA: TGTGCCAGCAGCCAAGATAACACGAACTATGGCTACACCTTC. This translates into CASSQDNTNYGYTF.

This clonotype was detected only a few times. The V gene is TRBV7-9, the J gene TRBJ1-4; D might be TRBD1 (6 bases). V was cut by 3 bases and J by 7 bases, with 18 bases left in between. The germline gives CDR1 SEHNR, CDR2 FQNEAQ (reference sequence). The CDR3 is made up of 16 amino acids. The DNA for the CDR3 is TGTGCCAGCAGCTTCCCGGGGACACAAAGGCGTGAAAAACTGTTTTTT. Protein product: CASSFPGTQRREKLFF. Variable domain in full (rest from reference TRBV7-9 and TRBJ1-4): DTGVSQNPRHKITKRGQNVTFRCDPISEHNRLYWYRQTLGQGPEFLTYFQNEAQLEKSRLLSDRFSAERPKGSFSTLEIQRTEQGDSAMYLCASSFPGTQRREKLFFGSGTQLSVL.

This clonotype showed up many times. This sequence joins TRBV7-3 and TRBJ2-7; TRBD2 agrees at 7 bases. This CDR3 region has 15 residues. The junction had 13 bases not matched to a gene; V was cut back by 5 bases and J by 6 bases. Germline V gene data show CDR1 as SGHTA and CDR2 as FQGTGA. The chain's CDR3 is CASSLYGGSQSEQYF. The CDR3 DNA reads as TGTGCCAGCAGCCTCTACGGCGGGAGTCAAAGCGAGCAGTACTTC.